This passage covers 17 T cell receptor beta chains from one sample sequenced in a study of OX40 agonist ivuxolimab in advanced cancers. This table comes from immunoSEQ multiplex PCR, and its TCRdb copy is limited to in-frame clones, with some not included. This sample has about 60,000 clones, with 70% to 90% found just once. The material was CD4+ or CD8+ T cells sorted from blood, obtained in a trial of the OX40 agonist ivuxolimab. The receptor set was obtained from an adult with an advanced solid tumor such as melanoma, head and neck, liver or kidney cancer.

The J gene is TRBJ2-7, the V gene TRBV5-1; 10 bases match TRBD1. This CDR3 is built from 17 residues. The V gene's germline CDR1 is SGHRS and CDR2 YFSETQ. V lost 0 bases to trimming and J lost 1 base; unmatched junction nucleotides: 7. As DNA, the CDR3 is TGCGCCAGCAGCTTGGAAATGGGACAGGGGTTTTCCTACGAGCAGTACTTC. Amino acid sequence: CASSLEMGQGFSYEQYF.

The V call is TRBV5-1, the J call TRBJ2-1; D is undetermined. This CDR3 has 12 residues. The V end was cut by 2 bases, the J end by 8 bases, with 8 bases between. CDR1 and CDR2 (germline): SGHRS, YFSETQ. The CDR3 is CASSFSEYEQFF. CDR3 nucleotide sequence: TGCGCCAGCAGCTTCTCGGAATATGAGCAGTTCTTC. Complete variable domain (other parts from reference TRBV5-1 and TRBJ2-1): KAGVTQTPRYLIKTRGQQVTLSCSPISGHRSVSWYQQTPGQGLQFLFEYFSETQRNKGNFPGRFSGRQFSNSRSEMNVSTLELGDSALYLCASSFSEYEQFFGPGTRLTVL.

The V call is TRBV5-5, the J call TRBJ2-7; 7 bases align to TRBD2. Germline V CDR1 and CDR2: SGHKS, YYEKEE (reference sequence). This CDR3 contains 13 residues. After removal of 6 bases from V and 1 base from J, the junction contained 4 bases not matched to a gene. The CDR3 sequence: CASKRGGSYEQYF. The CDR3 DNA reads TGTGCCAGCAAGCGGGGCGGTTCCTACGAGCAGTACTTC.

This clone appeared once. The chain has TRBV15 and TRBJ1-2; no definite D call. This CDR3 has 15 residues. V was pared by 0 bases and J by 1 base, with 9 bases between. The V gene's germline CDR1 is LNHNV and CDR2 YYDKDF (reference sequence). The DNA of the CDR3 is TGTGCCACCAGCAGAGATCGGAACGGTAACTATGGCTACACCTTC. This codes for CATSRDRNGNYGYTF.

This clone appeared a single time. The rearrangement joins TRBV5-3 to TRBJ2-7; 7 bases agree with TRBD2. TRBV5-3 is an open reading frame, and its role is uncertain. V gave up 1 base and J gave up 1 base; unmatched junction bases: 20. The CDR3 covers 20 residues. This chain's CDR3 is CARSLRTPERDGRMSYEQYV. DNA of the CDR3: TGTGCCAGAAGCTTGCGGACCCCCGAACGGGACGGGAGGATGTCCTACGAGCAGTACGTC.

The chain combines TRBV5-1 with TRBJ2-5; 10 bases are shared with TRBD2. The last part of the DNA fits TRBJ2-7 better; the J call may be wrong. The CDR3 has 15 amino acids. CDR1 is SGHRS and CDR2 is YFSETQ in the germline V gene. CDR3: CASSSGTSASYEQYF. The CDR3 nucleotides are TGCGCCAGCAGCTCCGGGACTAGCGCTTCCTACGAGCAGTACTTC.

The chain links TRBV5-6 to TRBJ1-2, with D possibly being TRBD1 (5 bases). The germline CDR1 and CDR2 sequences are SGHDT and YYEEEE. This CDR3 contains 16 residues. Trimming took 2 bases from V and 6 from J, leaving 20 bases between them. This chain's CDR3 is CASSFRGAGGKDGYTF. The DNA of the CDR3 is TGTGCCAGCAGCTTTCGAGGCGCCGGGGGAAAGGATGGCTACACCTTC.

The rearrangement joins TRBV7-3 to TRBJ2-6; the D is unclear. Germline V CDR1 and CDR2: SGHTA, FQGTGA. The germline V and J ends were trimmed by 3 bases and 3 bases, with 6 bases remaining between them. This CDR3 is 14 amino acids long. CDR3 DNA sequence: TGTGCCAGCAGCTTCGCTGGTGGGGCCAACGTCCTGACTTTC. Its translation is CASSFAGGANVLTF.

This chain connects TRBV11-2 to TRBJ2-7; TRBD2 matches at 15 bases. This CDR3 comprises 15 residues. Germline lookup yields CDR1 SGHAT and CDR2 FQNNGV. The trim removed 4 bases at V and 6 bases at J, leaving 4 bases unmatched. The DNA for the CDR3 is TGTGCCAGCAGCTCCGGACTAGCGGGAGGGCCCGAGCAGTACGTC. It yields the protein CASSSGLAGGPEQYV.

V gene TRBV2 combines with J gene TRBJ1-3; no clear D gene. The CDR3 loop spans 17 amino acids. Germline lookup yields CDR1 SNHLY and CDR2 FYNNEI. Trimming cost V 2 bases and J 3 bases, with 17 bases left between them. For the CDR3, the DNA is TGTGCCAGCAGTGAATTATCCGGCCGTGGTATTGGAAACACCATATATTTT. This translates into CASSELSGRGIGNTIYF. The full variable domain, rest sourced from reference TRBV2 and TRBJ1-3, is EPEVTQTPSHQVTQMGQEVILRCVPISNHLYFYWYRQILGQKVEFLVSFYNNEISEKSEIFDDQFSVERPDGSNFTLKIRSTKLEDSAMYFCASSELSGRGIGNTIYFGEGSWLTVV.

The rearrangement links TRBV11-2 to TRBJ2-7; 11 positions agree with TRBD2. Germline CDR1 reads SGHAT; CDR2 reads FQNNGV. The CDR3 covers 17 residues. V was pared by 0 bases and J by 5 bases, with 9 bases of the junction left unmatched. The CDR3 sequence: CASSLELMTSGNHEQYF. The DNA for the CDR3 is TGTGCCAGCAGCTTAGAGTTGATGACTAGCGGGAACCACGAGCAGTACTTC. Drawing the rest from reference TRBV11-2 and TRBJ2-7, the complete variable domain is EAGVAQSPRYKIIEKRQSVAFWCNPISGHATLYWYQQILGQGPKLLIQFQNNGVVDDSQLPKDRFSAERLKGVDSTLKIQPAKLEDSAVYLCASSLELMTSGNHEQYFGPGTRLTVT.

The chain employs TRBV5-1 and TRBJ2-2, with 7 bases aligning to TRBD2. V lost 1 base and J lost 2; bases outside the gene matches: 2. The CDR3 sequence is 15 residues long. CDR1 is SGHRS and CDR2 is YFSETQ in the germline V gene. The CDR3 sequence is CASSLSGVNTGELFF. CDR3 bases: TGCGCCAGCAGCTTGAGCGGGGTTAACACCGGGGAGCTGTTTTTT.

This sequence joins TRBV11-3 and TRBJ2-7; no reliable D call. The CDR3 is 15 amino acids. V dropped 0 bases and J dropped 2 bases, with 11 bases sitting between them. Germline V gene lookup returns CDR1 SGHNT and CDR2 YENEEA. CDR3 protein: CASSLDPVRTYEQYF. In DNA, the CDR3 is TGTGCCAGCAGCTTAGACCCGGTTAGGACCTACGAGCAGTACTTC.

CDR3 nucleotide sequence: TGCGCCAGCAGCTCCCAAGGATTAAACACTGAAGCTTTCTTT. It specifies CASSSQGLNTEAFF. The rearrangement links TRBV5-1 to TRBJ1-1; D not resolved. The V end was cut by 3 bases, the J end by 2 bases, with 11 bases between. The CDR3 spans 14 residues. The germline CDR1 and CDR2 sequences are SGHRS and YFSETQ.

V gene TRBV20-1 combines with J gene TRBJ1-2, with no clear D. Germline-derived CDR1 and CDR2 are DFQATT and SNEGSKA (reference sequence). V was trimmed by 3 bases and J by 8 bases, leaving 4 bases between them. The CDR3 has 9 amino acids. The CDR3 DNA reads TGCAGTGCTAGCTTGGGCTACACCTTC. Translated, it gives CSASLGYTF.

J is TRBJ2-1 and V is TRBV2; possibly TRBD1 for D (6 bases). The germline gives CDR1 SNHLY, CDR2 FYNNEI. V lost 5 bases to trimming and J lost 6 bases, with 11 bases between them. This CDR3 region has 13 residues. CDR3 sequence reads: CASSLQGVNEQFF. The CDR3 DNA reads TGTGCCAGCAGTCTACAGGGAGTCAATGAGCAGTTCTTC.

This clone was seen once. This sequence joins TRBV19 and TRBJ1-3; no clear D gene. Per the germline V gene, CDR1 is LNHDA and CDR2 is SQIVND (reference sequence). Deletions cut 4 bases from V and 2 bases from J, with 3 bases between. This CDR3 is 12 amino acids long. The CDR3 DNA reads as TGTGCCAGTAGTACACCTGGAAACACCATATATTTT. Translated: CASSTPGNTIYF.